Listed below are T cell receptor beta chains from one sample, sequenced in a study of control samples from healthy donors and cancer patients. The repertoire was sequenced with immunoSEQ multiplex PCR; TCRdb's copy has only in-frame clones and lacks some. Of about 220,000 clones listed, roughly 94% are singletons. Sequencing was done on a sample of blood. The receptors were gathered from a man over 45 in good health. Both conserved end residues are part of each CDR3. A D gene is named only where the DNA matches it firmly. Clone size is shown for a subset of rows, as once, few, many or a class of expanded clone.

CDR3	size	D	V	J
CASSPGTSGGFYNEQFF	once	TRBD2	TRBV6-2/TRBV6-3	TRBJ2-1
CASRSGTLNNEKLFF	-	-	TRBV6-5	TRBJ1-4
CASSLGGWSTDTQYF	-	-	TRBV5-6	TRBJ2-3
CASSHAHNEKLFF	-	-	TRBV14	TRBJ1-4
CASSHIQGNTEAFF	-	-	TRBV5-6	TRBJ1-1
CASSYQTGYTDTQYF	-	-	TRBV6-2/TRBV6-3	TRBJ2-3
CASSLVPGPQAGELFF	-	-	TRBV5-1	TRBJ2-2
CASSGQGEETQYF	-	TRBD1	TRBV2	TRBJ2-5
CASSPTTGTVNSPLHF	-	TRBD1	TRBV18	TRBJ1-6
CASSFNLLSTDTQYF	-	-	TRBV5-6	TRBJ2-3
CASSQTGLVQFF	-	TRBD2	TRBV3-1/TRBV3-2	TRBJ2-1
CASSDGQGPGYTF	-	TRBD1	TRBV2	TRBJ1-2
CASSPSHPRVDWTEAFF	-	-	TRBV18	TRBJ1-1
CASSLVGRASNYGYTF	once	-	TRBV7-2	TRBJ1-2
CSVDRGRAYGYTF	-	TRBD1	TRBV29-1	TRBJ1-2
CASSPTVVNEKLFF	-	-	TRBV5-1	TRBJ1-4
CASSLGSPEQGDGYTF	-	TRBD1	TRBV7-9	TRBJ1-2
CASRGDRRNQPQHF	once	-	TRBV28	TRBJ1-5
CASSRPQGAKQFF	once	TRBD1	TRBV19	TRBJ2-1
CASSPKETQYF	-	-	TRBV18	TRBJ2-5
CASTKPGQPYQPQHF	-	-	TRBV19	TRBJ1-5
CASSLEGAGSNQPQHF	-	-	TRBV7-9	TRBJ1-5
CASSPRGDKGYGYTF	few	TRBD1	TRBV18	TRBJ1-2
CASSPFSAYEQYF	-	-	TRBV9	TRBJ2-7
CASSQDHRANTIYF	-	-	TRBV4-3	TRBJ1-3
CAWSKGRFGQDQPQHF	-	-	TRBV30	TRBJ1-5
CASLLRGATDTQYF	once	-	TRBV7-9	TRBJ2-3
CASSNPAGGVTGELFF	-	TRBD2	TRBV7-9	TRBJ2-2
CASSLAGSKNIQYF	-	-	TRBV5-4	TRBJ2-4
CASSPSDGAPRAQYF	-	-	TRBV5-1	TRBJ2-3
CASSQLRTDDNQPQHF	-	-	TRBV6-2/TRBV6-3	TRBJ1-5
CASSSLRTDLGYTF	-	-	TRBV11-1	TRBJ1-2
CASSESSAANEKLFF	-	-	TRBV6-1	TRBJ1-4
CASSGTSGGRYNEQFF	-	TRBD2	TRBV11-1	TRBJ2-1
CASSLEYGPNYGYTF	-	-	TRBV7-2	TRBJ1-2
CASSTRDSTEAFF	-	TRBD1	TRBV5-4	TRBJ1-1
CASSLRGTEAFF	-	-	TRBV28	TRBJ1-1
CASSIPNTNYGYTF	-	-	TRBV19	TRBJ1-2
CASNVGQGLYNEQFF	-	-	TRBV9	TRBJ2-1
CASSPYPGGRPGNGKLFF	once	TRBD1	TRBV18	TRBJ1-4
CAISPGLQLGDTQYF	-	-	TRBV10-3	TRBJ2-3
CAWTGQGTYEQYF	-	-	TRBV30	TRBJ2-7